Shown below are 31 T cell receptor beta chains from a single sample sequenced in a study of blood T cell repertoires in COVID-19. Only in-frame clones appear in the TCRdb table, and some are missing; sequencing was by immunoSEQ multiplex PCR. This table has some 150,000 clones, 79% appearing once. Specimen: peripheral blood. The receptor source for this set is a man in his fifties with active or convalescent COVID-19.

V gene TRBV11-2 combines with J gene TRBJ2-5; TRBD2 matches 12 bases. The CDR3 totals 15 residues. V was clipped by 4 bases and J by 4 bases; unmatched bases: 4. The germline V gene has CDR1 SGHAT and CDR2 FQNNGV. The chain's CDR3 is CASSWLAGGPETQYF. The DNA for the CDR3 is TGTGCCAGCAGCTGGCTAGCGGGAGGGCCAGAGACCCAGTACTTC.

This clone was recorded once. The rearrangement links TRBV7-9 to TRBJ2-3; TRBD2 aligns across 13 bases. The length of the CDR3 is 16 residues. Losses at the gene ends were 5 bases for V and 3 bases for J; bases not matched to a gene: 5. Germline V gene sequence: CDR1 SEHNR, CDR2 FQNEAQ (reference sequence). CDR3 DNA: TGTGCCAGCAGCCTAGGGACTAGCGGGACTACAGATACGCAGTATTTT. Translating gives CASSLGTSGTTDTQYF.

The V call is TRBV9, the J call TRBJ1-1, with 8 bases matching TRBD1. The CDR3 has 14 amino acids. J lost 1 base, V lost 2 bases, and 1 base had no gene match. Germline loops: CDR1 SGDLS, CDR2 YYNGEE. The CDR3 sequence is CASSVGQGNTEAFF. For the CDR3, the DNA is TGTGCCAGCAGCGTCGGACAGGGGAACACTGAAGCTTTCTTT.

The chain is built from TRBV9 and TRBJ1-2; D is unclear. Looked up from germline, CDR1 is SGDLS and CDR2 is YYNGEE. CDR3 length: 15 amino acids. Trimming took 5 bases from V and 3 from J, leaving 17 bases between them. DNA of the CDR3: TGTGCCAGCAGTTTGGGTCGAGACTCCTACTATGGCTACACCTTC. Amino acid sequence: CASSLGRDSYYGYTF.

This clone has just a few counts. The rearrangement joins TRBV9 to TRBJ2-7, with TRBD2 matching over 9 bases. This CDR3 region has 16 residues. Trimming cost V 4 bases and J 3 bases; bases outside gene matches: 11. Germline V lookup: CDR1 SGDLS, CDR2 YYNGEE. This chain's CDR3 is CASSPRASGVHYEQYF. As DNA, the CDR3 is TGTGCCAGCAGCCCCAGGGCTAGCGGGGTGCACTACGAGCAGTACTTC.

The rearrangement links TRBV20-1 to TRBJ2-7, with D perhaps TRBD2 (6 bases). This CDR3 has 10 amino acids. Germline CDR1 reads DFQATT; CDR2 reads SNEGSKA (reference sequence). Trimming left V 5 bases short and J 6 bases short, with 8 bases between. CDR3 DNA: TGCAGTGCTTGGGGAGGCGAGCAGTACTTC. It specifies CSAWGGEQYF.

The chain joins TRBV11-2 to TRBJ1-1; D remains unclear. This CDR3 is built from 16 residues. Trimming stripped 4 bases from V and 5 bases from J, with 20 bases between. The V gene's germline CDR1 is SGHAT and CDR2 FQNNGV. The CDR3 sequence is CASSYQTGPRGTEAFF. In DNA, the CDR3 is TGTGCCAGCAGCTATCAAACCGGGCCGCGAGGGACTGAAGCTTTCTTT.

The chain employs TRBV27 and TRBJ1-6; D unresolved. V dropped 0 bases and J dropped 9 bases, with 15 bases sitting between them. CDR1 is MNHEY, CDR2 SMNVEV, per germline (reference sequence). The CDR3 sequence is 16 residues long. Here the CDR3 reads CASSLSPSGGVSPLHF. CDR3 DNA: TGTGCCAGCAGTTTATCTCCAAGTGGAGGAGTTTCACCCCTCCACTTT.

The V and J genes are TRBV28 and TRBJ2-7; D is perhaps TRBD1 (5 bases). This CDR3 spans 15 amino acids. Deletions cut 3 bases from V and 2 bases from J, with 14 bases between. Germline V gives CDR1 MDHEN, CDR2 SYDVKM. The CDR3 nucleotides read TGTGCCAGCAGTTTGGTCCCCGCAGGGACCTACGAGCAGTACTTC. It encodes CASSLVPAGTYEQYF.

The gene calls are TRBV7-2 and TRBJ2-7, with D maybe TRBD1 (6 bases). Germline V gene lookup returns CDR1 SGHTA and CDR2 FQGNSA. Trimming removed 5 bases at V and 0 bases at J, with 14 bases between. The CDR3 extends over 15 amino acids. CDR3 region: CASSTGQMYSYEQYF. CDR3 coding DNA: TGTGCCAGCAGCACCGGACAGATGTACTCCTACGAGCAGTACTTC.

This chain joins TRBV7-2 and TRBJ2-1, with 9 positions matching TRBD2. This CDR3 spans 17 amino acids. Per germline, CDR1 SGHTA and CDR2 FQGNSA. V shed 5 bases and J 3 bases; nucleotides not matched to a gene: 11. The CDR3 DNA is TGTGCCAGCAGCCCAGAGGGACTAGCAGAATACTACAATGAGCAGTTCTTC. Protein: CASSPEGLAEYYNEQFF.

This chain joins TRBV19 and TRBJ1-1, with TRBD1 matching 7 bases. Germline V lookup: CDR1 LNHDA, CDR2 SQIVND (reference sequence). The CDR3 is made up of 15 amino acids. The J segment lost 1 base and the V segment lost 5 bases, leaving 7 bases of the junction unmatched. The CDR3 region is CASSSRQGRNTEAFF. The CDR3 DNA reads TGTGCCAGTAGTTCGCGACAGGGTCGGAACACTGAAGCTTTCTTT. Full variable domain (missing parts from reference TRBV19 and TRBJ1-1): DGGITQSPKYLFRKEGQNVTLSCEQNLNHDAMYWYRQDPGQGLRLIYYSQIVNDFQKGDIAEGYSVSREKKESFPLTVTSAQKNPTAFYLCASSSRQGRNTEAFFGQGTRLTVV.

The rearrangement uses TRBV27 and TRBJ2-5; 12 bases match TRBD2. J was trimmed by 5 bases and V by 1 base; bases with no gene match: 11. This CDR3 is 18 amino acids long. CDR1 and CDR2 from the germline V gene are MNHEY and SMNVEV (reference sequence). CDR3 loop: CASSLFGSSGRVEETQYF. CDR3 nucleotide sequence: TGTGCCAGCAGTTTATTCGGTTCTAGCGGGAGGGTCGAGGAGACCCAGTACTTC.

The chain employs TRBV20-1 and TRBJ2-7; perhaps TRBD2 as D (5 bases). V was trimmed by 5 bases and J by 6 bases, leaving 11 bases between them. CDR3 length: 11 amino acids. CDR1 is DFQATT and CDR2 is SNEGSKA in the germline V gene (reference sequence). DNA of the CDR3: TGCAGTGCTTCTCCGGGGATCGAGCAGTACTTC. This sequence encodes CSASPGIEQYF.

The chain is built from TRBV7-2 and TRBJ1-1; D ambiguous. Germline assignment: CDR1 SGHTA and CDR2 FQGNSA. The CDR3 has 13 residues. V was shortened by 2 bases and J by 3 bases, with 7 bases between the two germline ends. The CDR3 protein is CASSLSGDTEAFF. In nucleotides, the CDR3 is TGTGCCAGCAGCTTATCCGGGGACACTGAAGCTTTCTTT.

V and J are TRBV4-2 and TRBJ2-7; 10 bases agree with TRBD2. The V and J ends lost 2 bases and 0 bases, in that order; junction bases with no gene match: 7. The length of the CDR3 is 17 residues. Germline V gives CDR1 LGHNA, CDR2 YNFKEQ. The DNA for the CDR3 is TGTGCCAGCAGCCAATCTATAGCGGGAGGCGCCTCCTACGAGCAGTACTTC. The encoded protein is CASSQSIAGGASYEQYF.

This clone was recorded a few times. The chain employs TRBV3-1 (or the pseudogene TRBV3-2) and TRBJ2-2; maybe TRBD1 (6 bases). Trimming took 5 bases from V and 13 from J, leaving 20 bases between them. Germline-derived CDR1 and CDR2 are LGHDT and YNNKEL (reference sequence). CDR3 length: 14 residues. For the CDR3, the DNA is TGTGCCAGCAGCTTCCGGGACACCTACCGGGGGCTGTTTTTT. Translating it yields CASSFRDTYRGLFF.

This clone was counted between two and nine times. The CDR3 is CASSESSGLAKNIQYF. The DNA for the CDR3 is TGTGCCAGCAGTGAATCTAGCGGGCTAGCCAAAAACATTCAGTACTTC. The chain has TRBV2 and TRBJ2-4; 8 nucleotides agree with TRBD2. The CDR3 is made up of 16 amino acids. Germline V CDR1 and CDR2: SNHLY, FYNNEI. Germline trimming cut 2 bases from V and 0 bases from J; bases unmatched to any gene: 3.

DNA for the CDR3: TGTGCCAGCGGGGGGGGATCCTGGGGTGCGGGAGATTCATACGAGCAGTACTTC. Its protein is CASGGGSWGAGDSYEQYF. The J gene is TRBJ2-7, the V gene TRBV7-2; TRBD2 matches at 7 bases. CDR3 length: 18 residues. Germline V gene data show CDR1 as SGHTA and CDR2 as FQGNSA. V shed 8 bases, J shed 4 bases, and the junction held 23 bases outside the gene matches.

CDR3 region: CASSSSRVFEPQHF. Written as DNA, the CDR3 is TGTGCCAGCAGTTCCTCCAGGGTATTCGAGCCCCAGCATTTT. This chain links TRBV28 with TRBJ1-5; a weak D match, TRBD1 (5 bases). CDR1 and CDR2 from the germline V gene are MDHEN and SYDVKM. Trimming stripped 4 bases from V and 8 bases from J, with 15 bases between. The CDR3 runs 14 residues.

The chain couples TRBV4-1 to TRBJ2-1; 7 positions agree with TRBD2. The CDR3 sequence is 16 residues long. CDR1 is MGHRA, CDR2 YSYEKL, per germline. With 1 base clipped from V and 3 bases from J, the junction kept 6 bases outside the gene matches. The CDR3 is CASSQGQAGLYNEQFF. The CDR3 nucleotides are TGCGCCAGCAGCCAAGGGCAAGCGGGACTCTACAATGAGCAGTTCTTC.

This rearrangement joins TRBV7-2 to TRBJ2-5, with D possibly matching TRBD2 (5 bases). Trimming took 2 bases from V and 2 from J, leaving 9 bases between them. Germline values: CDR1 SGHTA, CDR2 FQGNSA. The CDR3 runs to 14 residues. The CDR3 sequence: CASSLSIAQETQYF. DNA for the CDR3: TGTGCCAGCAGCTTATCTATAGCGCAAGAGACCCAGTACTTC.

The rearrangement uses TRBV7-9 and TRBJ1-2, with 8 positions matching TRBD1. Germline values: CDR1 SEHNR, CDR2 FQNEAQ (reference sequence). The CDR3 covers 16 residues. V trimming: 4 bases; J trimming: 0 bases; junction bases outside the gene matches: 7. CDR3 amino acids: CASSSGQGLANYGYTF. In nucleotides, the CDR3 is TGTGCCAGCAGCTCCGGACAGGGCTTAGCTAACTATGGCTACACCTTC.

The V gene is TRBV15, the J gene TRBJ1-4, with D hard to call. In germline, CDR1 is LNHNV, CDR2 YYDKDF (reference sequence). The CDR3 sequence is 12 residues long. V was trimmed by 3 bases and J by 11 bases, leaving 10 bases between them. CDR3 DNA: TGTGCCACCAGCAGTAACAGTCGGAAACTGTTTTTT. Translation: CATSSNSRKLFF.

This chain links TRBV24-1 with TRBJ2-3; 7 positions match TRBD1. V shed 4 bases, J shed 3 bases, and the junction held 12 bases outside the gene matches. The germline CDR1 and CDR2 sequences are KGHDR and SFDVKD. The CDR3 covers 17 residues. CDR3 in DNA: TGTGCCACCAGTGACTTGAAGACAGGGTTCAAGACAGATACGCAGTATTTT. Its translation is CATSDLKTGFKTDTQYF.

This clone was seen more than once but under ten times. This CDR3 reads CASSPSPSAYGETQYF. CDR3 bases: TGTGCCAGCAGCCCCAGCCCTAGCGCCTACGGGGAGACCCAGTACTTC. The chain is built from TRBV28 and TRBJ2-5; a weak D match, TRBD2 (6 bases). This CDR3 contains 16 residues. Germline-derived CDR1 and CDR2 are MDHEN and SYDVKM. V shed 6 bases and J shed 5 bases, with 22 bases lying between them.

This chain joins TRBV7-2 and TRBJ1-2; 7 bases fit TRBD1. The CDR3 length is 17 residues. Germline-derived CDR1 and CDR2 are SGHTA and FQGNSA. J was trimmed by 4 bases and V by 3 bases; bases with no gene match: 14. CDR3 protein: CASSLETTGAKGYGYTF. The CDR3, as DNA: TGTGCCAGCAGCTTGGAAACTACAGGGGCAAAAGGCTATGGCTACACCTTC. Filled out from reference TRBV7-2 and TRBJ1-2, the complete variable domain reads GAGVSQSPSNKVTEKGKDVELRCDPISGHTALYWYRQSLGQGLEFLIYFQGNSAPDKSGLPSDRFSAERTGGSVSTLTIQRTQQEDSAVYLCASSLETTGAKGYGYTFGSGTRLTVV.

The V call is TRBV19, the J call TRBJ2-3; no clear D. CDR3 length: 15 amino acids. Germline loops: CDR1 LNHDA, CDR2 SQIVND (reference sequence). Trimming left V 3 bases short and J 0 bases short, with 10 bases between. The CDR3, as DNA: TGTGCCAGTAGTATGGTCGAGACTAGCACAGATACGCAGTATTTT. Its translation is CASSMVETSTDTQYF.

As DNA, the CDR3 is TGTGCCAGTAGTGGACAGGGATACACCGGGGAGCTGTTTTTT. Protein sequence: CASSGQGYTGELFF. V is TRBV19 and J is TRBJ2-2, with 8 bases matching TRBD1. This CDR3 is 14 amino acids long. Germline CDR1 and CDR2: LNHDA and SQIVND (reference sequence). The J segment lost 3 bases and the V segment lost 5 bases, leaving 2 bases of the junction unmatched.

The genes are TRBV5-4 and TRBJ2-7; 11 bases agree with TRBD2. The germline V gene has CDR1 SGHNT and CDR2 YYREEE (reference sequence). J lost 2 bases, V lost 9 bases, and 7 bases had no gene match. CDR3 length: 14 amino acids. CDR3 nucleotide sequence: TGTGCCACCCAGACTAGCGGGACCACCTACGAGCAGTACTTC. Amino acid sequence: CATQTSGTTYEQYF.

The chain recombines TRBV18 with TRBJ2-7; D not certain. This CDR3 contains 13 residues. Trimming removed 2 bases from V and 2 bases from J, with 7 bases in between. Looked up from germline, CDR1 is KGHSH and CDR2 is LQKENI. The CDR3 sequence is CASSPIRTYEQYF. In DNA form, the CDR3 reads TGTGCCAGCTCACCAATCAGAACCTACGAGCAGTACTTC.